This T cell receptor beta chain was recorded in a study of shared clonotypes between healthy human individuals. Trimming removed 0 bases at V and 11 bases at J, with 13 bases between. The CDR3 covers 13 residues. Germline lookup yields CDR1 KGHSH and CDR2 LQKENI. Genomic DNA of each subset was evenly split across several immunoSEQ plates. Generated by immunoSEQ multiplex PCR, the TCRdb table keeps only in-frame clones and is missing some. The sample has about 2 million clones, about 95% seen once; the top ten hold 0.13%. Sample: naive CD4+ T cells sorted from blood. Subset described: CD45RA+ positively selected. The V call is TRBV18, the J call TRBJ1-1; D ambiguous. This TCR came from a man between 18 and 29 years old in good health. CDR3 in amino acids: CASSPPPPQDAFF. For the CDR3, the DNA is TGTGCCAGCTCACCACCCCCCCCTCAGGACGCTTTCTTT.